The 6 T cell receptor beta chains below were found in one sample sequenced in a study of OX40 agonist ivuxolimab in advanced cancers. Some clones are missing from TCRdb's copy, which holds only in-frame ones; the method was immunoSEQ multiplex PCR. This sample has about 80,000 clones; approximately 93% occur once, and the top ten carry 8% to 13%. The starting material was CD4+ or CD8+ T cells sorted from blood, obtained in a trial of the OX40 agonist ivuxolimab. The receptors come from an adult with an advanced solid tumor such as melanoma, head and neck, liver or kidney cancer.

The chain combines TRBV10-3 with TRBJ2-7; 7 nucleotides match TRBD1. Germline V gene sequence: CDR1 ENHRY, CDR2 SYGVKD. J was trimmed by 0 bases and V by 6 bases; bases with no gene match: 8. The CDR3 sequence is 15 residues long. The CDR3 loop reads CAISGKTGISYEQYF. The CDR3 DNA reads TGTGCCATCAGCGGTAAGACAGGGATCTCCTACGAGCAGTACTTC.

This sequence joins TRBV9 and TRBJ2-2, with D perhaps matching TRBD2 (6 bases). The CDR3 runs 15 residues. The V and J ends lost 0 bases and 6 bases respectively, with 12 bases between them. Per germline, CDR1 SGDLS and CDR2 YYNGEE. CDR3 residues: CASSVGGDLAGELFF. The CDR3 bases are TGTGCCAGCAGCGTAGGAGGGGACTTAGCCGGGGAGCTGTTTTTT.

The CDR3 DNA is TGTGCCAGCAGTTACCTGGCGCTGGACACCGGGGAGCTGTTTTTT. Translation gives CASSYLALDTGELFF. V gene TRBV6-5 combines with J gene TRBJ2-2; D gene unclear. V lost 2 bases, J lost 3 bases, and 10 bases lay in between. This CDR3 contains 15 residues. Germline values: CDR1 MNHEY, CDR2 SVGAGI.

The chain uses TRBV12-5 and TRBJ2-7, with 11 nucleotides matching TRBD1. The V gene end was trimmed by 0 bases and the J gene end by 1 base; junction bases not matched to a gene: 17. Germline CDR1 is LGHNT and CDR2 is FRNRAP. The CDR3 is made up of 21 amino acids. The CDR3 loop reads CASGLVYGGQGALGVSYEQYF. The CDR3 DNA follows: TGTGCTAGTGGTTTGGTATATGGAGGACAGGGGGCGTTGGGAGTGTCCTACGAGCAGTACTTC.

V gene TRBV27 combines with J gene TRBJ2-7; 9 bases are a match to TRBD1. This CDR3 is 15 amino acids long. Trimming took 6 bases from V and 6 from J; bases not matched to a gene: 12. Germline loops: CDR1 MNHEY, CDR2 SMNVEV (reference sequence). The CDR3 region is CASRQTGTGSAEQYF. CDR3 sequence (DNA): TGTGCCAGCAGACAGACCGGGACAGGGTCCGCCGAGCAGTACTTC.

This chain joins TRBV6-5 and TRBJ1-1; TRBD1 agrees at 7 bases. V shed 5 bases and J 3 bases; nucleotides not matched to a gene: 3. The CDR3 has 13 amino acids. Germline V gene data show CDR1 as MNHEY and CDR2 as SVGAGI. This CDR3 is CASSQGGDTEAFF. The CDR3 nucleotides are TGTGCCAGCAGTCAGGGGGGGGACACTGAAGCTTTCTTT.